This T cell receptor beta chain comes out of a study of cytomegalovirus exposure and HLA in healthy donors. Across the study: Early released data comprised approximately 85 million unique TCRs from HLA-typed donors.

Findings and limits, study-wide: There were 150 or so TCR beta chains listed as cytomegalovirus-associated.

It was with 60 Vbeta and 13 Jbeta primers that the PCR ran. The method was immunoSEQ multiplex PCR; TCRdb's version includes in-frame clones alone and lacks a portion of them. The sample lists about 210,000 clones; 83% were seen once. Note on this clone: Its target is not known.

The CDR3 is 12 amino acids. CDR1 is GTSNPN, CDR2 SVGIG, per germline (reference sequence). V was cut by 4 bases and J by 6 bases, with 12 bases left in between. This clonotype was sampled from a man aged 35 to 55 in good health and CMV-seropositive. The sample taken for sequencing was PBMCs. V is TRBV30 and J is TRBJ1-2, with a tentative D call TRBD1 (6 bases). The CDR3 sequence: CAWTGTFHGYTF. CDR3 in DNA: TGTGCCTGGACCGGGACATTTCATGGCTACACCTTC.